Listed below are T cell receptor beta chains from one sample, sequenced in a study of cytomegalovirus exposure and HLA in healthy donors. Libraries were prepared by immunoSEQ multiplex PCR; TCRdb keeps only in-frame clonotypes and omits some of them. This table holds 60,000 to 65,000 clones, 90% to 97% found once. Sequencing used PBMCs. These receptors came from a woman aged 18-30 years in good health and CMV-seronegative. CDR3s include the opening cysteine and the closing phenylalanine or tryptophan. The order of the fields is D gene, clone size, V gene, J gene, CDR3 protein, CDR3 DNA. A D gene is named only where the DNA matches it firmly. Clone size appears in some rows only: once, few, many, or a class for an expanded clone.

TRBD2	NA	TRBV6-4	TRBJ2-1	CASSLSGGAGNEQFF	TGTGCCAGCAGCCTTAGCGGGGGGGCCGGCAATGAGCAGTTCTTC
NA	NA	TRBV4-1	TRBJ2-1	CASSQRWTEQNEQFF	TGCGCCAGCAGCCAGCGGTGGACAGAACAAAATGAGCAGTTCTTC
NA	NA	TRBV19	TRBJ1-5	CASSIVDPPPQGQPQHF	TGTGCCAGTAGTATAGTTGACCCCCCTCCCCAGGGGCAGCCCCAGCATTTT
NA	NA	TRBV7-9	TRBJ1-1	CASSFQGLEAFF	TGTGCCAGCAGCTTCCAAGGACTTGAAGCTTTCTTT
NA	NA	TRBV6-5	TRBJ1-5	CASRRSSNQPQHF	TGTGCCAGCAGACGGAGTAGCAATCAGCCCCAGCATTTT
NA	once	TRBV2	TRBJ2-5	CASSESGQGWETQYF	TGTGCCAGCAGTGAATCGGGCCAGGGGTGGGAGACCCAGTACTTC
NA	NA	TRBV7-8	TRBJ2-5	CASSPPGGSRRETQYF	TGTGCCAGCAGCCCCCCCGGGGGTAGCCGGAGGGAGACCCAGTACTTC
NA	once	TRBV27	TRBJ2-5	CASSLTPIPTGSGETQYF	TGTGCCAGCAGTTTGACCCCCATTCCCACGGGGAGTGGGGAGACCCAGTACTTC
TRBD1	NA	TRBV5-5	TRBJ1-5	CASSWGIGTGARSGQPQHF	TGTGCCAGCAGCTGGGGGATCGGGACAGGGGCCCGATCGGGGCAGCCCCAGCATTTT
NA	NA	TRBV11-2	TRBJ1-1	CASSFRVGGGTEAFF	TGTGCCAGCAGCTTCCGTGTAGGGGGTGGAACTGAAGCTTTCTTT
TRBD2	NA	TRBV7-2	TRBJ2-7	CASGPGLAGVTNEQYF	TGTGCCAGCGGGCCGGGACTAGCGGGAGTCACCAACGAGCAGTACTTC
NA	NA	TRBV2	TRBJ2-3	CASSGDTSNPTDTQYF	TGTGCCAGCAGCGGCGATACTAGCAACCCCACAGATACGCAGTATTTT
TRBD2	once	TRBV7-9	TRBJ2-7	CASSRTSGGPFEQYF	TGTGCCAGCAGCCGTACTAGCGGGGGGCCGTTCGAGCAGTACTTC
NA	once	TRBV10-3	TRBJ1-4	CAISSDRTTNEKLFF	TGTGCCATCAGTTCGGACAGAACAACTAATGAAAAACTGTTTTTT
TRBD2	NA	TRBV19	TRBJ2-5	CASSGWGGETQYF	TGTGCCAGTAGTGGGTGGGGGGGGGAGACCCAGTACTTC
NA	NA	TRBV5-8	TRBJ2-1	CASSPPFLRGEQFF	TGTGCCAGCAGCCCGCCCTTCCTGCGGGGAGAGCAGTTCTTC
TRBD1	NA	TRBV13	TRBJ2-1	CASSPGQGVYNEQFF	TGTGCCAGCAGCCCCGGACAGGGGGTTTACAATGAGCAGTTCTTC
TRBD2	NA	TRBV11-1	TRBJ2-1	CASVGREPWGDNEQFF	TGTGCCAGCGTCGGGCGGGAGCCATGGGGCGACAATGAGCAGTTCTTC
TRBD1	NA	TRBV27	TRBJ1-2	CASSPRTGGHYTF	TGTGCCAGCAGTCCCCGCACAGGGGGACACTACACCTTC
TRBD2	NA	TRBV28	TRBJ2-1	CASSERTSGPYNEQFF	TGTGCCAGCAGCGAGAGAACTAGCGGCCCCTACAATGAGCAGTTCTTC
TRBD1	NA	TRBV11-2	TRBJ2-1	CASASTGGRNEQFF	TGTGCCAGCGCCTCGACAGGGGGAAGGAATGAGCAGTTCTTC
NA	NA	TRBV7-8	TRBJ2-5	CASSKGPQETQYF	TGTGCCAGCAGCAAGGGGCCCCAAGAGACCCAGTACTTC
NA	NA	TRBV7-2	TRBJ1-5	CASSLPGQPQHF	TGTGCCAGCAGCTTACCGGGGCAGCCCCAGCATTTT